This TCR beta chain was found in a study of T cell changes during pregnancy in multiple sclerosis (dated by TCRdb to about 2019). The study in broad terms: The study looked at changes in the T cell repertoire across pregnancy in women with multiple sclerosis.

The method behind the library was the immunoSEQ multiplex PCR assay. Entries here come from immuneACCESS through TCRdb and include only in-frame sequences with V and J called. Some clones fail to appear in such tables; in the studies checked, an unresolved V gene covers under half of the shortfall, and the cause of the remainder is unknown. Present in this sample are approximately 68,000 clones, around 92% of which were seen just once. In total, the top ten clones hold roughly 0.7% of the sample. A distance of 7 bases separates the germline ends of V and J, which lose 1 base and 7 bases respectively. CDR1 SGHTA and CDR2 FQGNSA are derived from the germline V gene. The CDR3 measures 12 amino acids from cysteine to phenylalanine. The only DNA kept is the CDR3, 36 bases in frame from the first base. Details on this clone: What antigen it recognizes has not been identified. No base quality values were provided; no much bigger clone lies one nucleotide off.

The chain is assembled from TRBV7-2 and TRBJ1-2, with no D gene named confidently. This clonotype originated in a female donor in good health, enrolled as a control in a pregnancy study. Here the sequenced sample was peripheral blood, taken in the third trimester of pregnancy. The CDR3 loop reads CASSLDVVGYTF. The DNA reads TGTGCCAGCAGCTTAGATGTAGTTGGCTACACCTTC.